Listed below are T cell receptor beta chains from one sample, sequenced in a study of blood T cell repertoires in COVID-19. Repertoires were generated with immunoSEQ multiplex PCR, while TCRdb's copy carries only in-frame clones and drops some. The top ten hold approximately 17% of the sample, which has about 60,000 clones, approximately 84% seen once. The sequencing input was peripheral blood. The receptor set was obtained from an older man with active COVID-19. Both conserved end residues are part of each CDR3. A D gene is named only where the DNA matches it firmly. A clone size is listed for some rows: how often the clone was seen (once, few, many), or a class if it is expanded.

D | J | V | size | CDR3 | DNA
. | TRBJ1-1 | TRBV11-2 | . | CASSSRLYLSTEAFF | TGTGCCAGCAGCTCAAGACTTTACTTGAGCACTGAAGCTTTCTTT
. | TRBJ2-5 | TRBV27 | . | CASSFMGQSQETQYF | TGTGCCAGCAGTTTCATGGGACAATCCCAAGAGACCCAGTACTTC
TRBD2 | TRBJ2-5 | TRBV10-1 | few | CASSVGLAGRWETQYF | TGCGCCAGCAGTGTAGGGCTAGCGGGAAGGTGGGAGACCCAGTACTTC
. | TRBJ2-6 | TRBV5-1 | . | CASSGLSSGANVLTF | TGCGCCAGCAGCGGCCTGTCCTCTGGGGCCAACGTCCTGACTTTC
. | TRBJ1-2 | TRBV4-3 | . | CASSQEQGYGYTF | TGCGCCAGCAGCCAAGAGCAGGGCTATGGCTACACCTTC
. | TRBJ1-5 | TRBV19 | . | CASSIGAALNQPQHF | TGTGCCAGTAGTATTGGGGCAGCTTTAAATCAGCCCCAGCATTTT
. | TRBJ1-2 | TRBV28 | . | CASKKLAGYTF | TGTGCCAGCAAAAAACTTGCGGGCTACACCTTC
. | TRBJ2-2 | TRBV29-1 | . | CSFTNRGGTGELFF | TGCAGCTTTACTAACAGGGGAGGAACCGGGGAGCTGTTTTTT
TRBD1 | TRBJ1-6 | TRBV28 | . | CASSFWTGSSSPLHF | TGTGCCAGCAGTTTCTGGACAGGGTCGAGTTCACCCCTCCACTTT
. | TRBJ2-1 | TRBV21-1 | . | CASSNPTGSLKTYNEQFF | TGTGCCAGCAGCAATCCCACCGGGTCCCTCAAAACCTACAATGAGCAGTTCTTC
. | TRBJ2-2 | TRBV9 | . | CASSFRGNTGELFF | TGTGCCAGCAGCTTTCGGGGAAACACCGGGGAGCTGTTTTTT
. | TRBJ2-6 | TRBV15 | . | CATSKAGIFSGANVLTF | TGTGCCACCAGCAAGGCAGGTATTTTCTCTGGGGCCAACGTCCTGACTTTC
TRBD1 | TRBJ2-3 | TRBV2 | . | CASRADRVGTDTQYF | TGTGCCAGCAGGGCGGACAGGGTTGGCACAGATACGCAGTATTTT
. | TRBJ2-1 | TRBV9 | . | CASSVRPLAYEQFF | TGTGCCAGCAGCGTACGTCCCCTAGCCTATGAGCAGTTCTTC
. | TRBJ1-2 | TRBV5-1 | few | CASSFGHPSYGYTF | TGCGCCAGCAGCTTCGGACACCCTTCCTATGGCTACACCTTC
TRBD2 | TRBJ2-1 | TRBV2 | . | CASSVGLAGGYNEQFF | TGTGCCAGCAGTGTAGGACTAGCGGGAGGTTACAATGAGCAGTTCTTC
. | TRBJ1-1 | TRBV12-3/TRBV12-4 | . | CASSLGGGTEAFF | TGTGCCAGCAGTTTAGGGGGGGGCACTGAAGCTTTCTTT
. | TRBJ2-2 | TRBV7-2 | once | CASSETPHSNTGELFF | TGTGCCAGCAGCGAGACTCCTCACTCGAACACCGGGGAGCTGTTTTTT
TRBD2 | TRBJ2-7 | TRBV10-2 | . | CASSGTTSGFSYEQYF | TGCGCCAGCAGTGGAACGACTAGCGGCTTCTCCTACGAGCAGTACTTC
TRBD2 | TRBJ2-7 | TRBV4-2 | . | CASSQSQGTSLAEQYF | TGTGCCAGCAGCCAGAGCCAGGGGACTAGTTTGGCCGAGCAGTACTTC
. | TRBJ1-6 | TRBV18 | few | CASSPGGDSPLHF | TGTGCCAGCTCACCGGGGGGAGATTCACCCCTCCACTTT
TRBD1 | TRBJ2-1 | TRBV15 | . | CATRTGSTYNEQFF | TGTGCCACCCGGACAGGCAGTACCTACAATGAGCAGTTCTTC
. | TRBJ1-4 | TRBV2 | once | CASTGAVNEKLFF | TGTGCCAGCACTGGGGCCGTTAATGAAAAACTGTTTTTT
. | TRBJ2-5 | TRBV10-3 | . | CAISESNGETQYF | TGTGCCATCAGTGAGTCGAACGGGGAGACCCAGTACTTC
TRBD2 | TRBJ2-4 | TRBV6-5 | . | CASSSGIAGIQYF | TGTGCCAGTAGTAGCGGGATAGCGGGGATTCAGTACTTC
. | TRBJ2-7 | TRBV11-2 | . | CASSLQGNEQYF | TGTGCCAGCAGCTTGCAGGGCAACGAGCAGTACTTC
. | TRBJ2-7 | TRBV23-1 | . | CASRRFPGHYEQYF | TGCGCCAGCAGACGCTTCCCGGGACACTACGAGCAGTACTTC
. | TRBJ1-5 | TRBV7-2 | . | CASRKGVNNQPQHF | TGTGCCAGCAGAAAAGGGGTGAACAATCAGCCCCAGCATTTT
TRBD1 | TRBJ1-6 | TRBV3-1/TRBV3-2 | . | CASSQGWTGGSPLHF | TGTGCCAGCAGCCAAGGGTGGACAGGCGGATCACCCCTCCACTTT
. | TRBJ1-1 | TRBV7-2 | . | CASSLAGVDTEAFF | TGTGCCAGCAGCTTAGCAGGAGTGGACACTGAAGCTTTCTTT
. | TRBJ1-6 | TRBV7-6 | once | CASSLAEQGRSPLHF | TGTGCCAGCAGCTTAGCAGAACAGGGTCGATCACCCCTCCACTTT
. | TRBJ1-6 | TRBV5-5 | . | CASSLAWSSYNSPLHF | TGTGCCAGCAGCTTGGCGTGGAGTTCCTATAATTCACCCCTCCACTTT
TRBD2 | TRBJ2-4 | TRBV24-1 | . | CATSDPRTSGRGKNIQYF | TGTGCCACCAGTGATCCCCGGACTAGCGGGAGAGGCAAAAACATTCAGTACTTC
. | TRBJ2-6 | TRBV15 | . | CATSRDDIGRSGANVLTF | TGTGCCACCAGCAGAGACGACATTGGGCGCTCTGGGGCCAACGTCCTGACTTTC
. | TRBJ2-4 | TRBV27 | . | CASSFHRADKNIQYF | TGTGCCAGCAGTTTTCACAGGGCAGACAAAAACATTCAGTACTTC
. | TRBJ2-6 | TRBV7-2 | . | CASSLNRANVLTF | TGTGCCAGCAGCTTAAACAGGGCCAACGTCCTGACTTTC